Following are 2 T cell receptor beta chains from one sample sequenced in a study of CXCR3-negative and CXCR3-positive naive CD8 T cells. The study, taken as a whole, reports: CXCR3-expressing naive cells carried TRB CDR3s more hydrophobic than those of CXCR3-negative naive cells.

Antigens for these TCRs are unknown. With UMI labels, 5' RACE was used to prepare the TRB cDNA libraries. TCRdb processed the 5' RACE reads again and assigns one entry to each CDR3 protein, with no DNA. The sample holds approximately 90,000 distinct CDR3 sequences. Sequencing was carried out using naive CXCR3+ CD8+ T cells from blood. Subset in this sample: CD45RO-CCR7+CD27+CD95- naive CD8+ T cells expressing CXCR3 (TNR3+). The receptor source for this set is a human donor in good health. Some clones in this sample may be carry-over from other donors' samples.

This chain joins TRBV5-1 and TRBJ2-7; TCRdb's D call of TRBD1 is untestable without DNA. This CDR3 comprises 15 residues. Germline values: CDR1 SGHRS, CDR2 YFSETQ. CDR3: CASSLVGGPLYEQYF.

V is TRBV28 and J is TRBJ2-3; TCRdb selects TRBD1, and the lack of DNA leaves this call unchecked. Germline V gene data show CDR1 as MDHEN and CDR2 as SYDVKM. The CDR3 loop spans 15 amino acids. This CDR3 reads CASSTDRDGTDTQYF.